Following are 18 T cell receptor beta chains from one sample sequenced in a study of siplizumab effects on memory and regulatory T cells. TCRdb keeps only in-frame clones here, not all; method: immunoSEQ multiplex PCR. This table has about 87,000 clones, 94% appearing once. The sequencing sample was made of non-Treg CD4+ T cells sorted from blood. The receptors shown here come from a human donor in good health.

J is TRBJ2-3 and V is TRBV5-1; D tentatively reads TRBD1 or TRBD2 (5 bases each). The CDR3 has 18 residues. From germline, CDR1 is SGHRS and CDR2 YFSETQ. Trimming removed 4 bases from V and 4 bases from J, with 25 bases in between. CDR3 residues: CASSPPWGASTAADTQYF. The CDR3 coding sequence is TGCGCCAGCAGCCCCCCGTGGGGCGCTAGCACCGCGGCAGATACGCAGTATTTT.

The rearrangement links TRBV2 to TRBJ2-2, with a possible D match to TRBD1 (6 bases). This CDR3 has 14 amino acids. Between the trimmed V and J ends, which lost 7 bases and 7 bases, there was a span of 16 bases. Germline CDR1 SNHLY, CDR2 FYNNEI. This CDR3 reads CASTGTNRGGELFF. The DNA for the CDR3 is TGTGCCAGCACCGGGACAAACCGGGGCGGGGAGCTGTTTTTT.

This clone was observed a single time. The rearrangement uses TRBV5-6 and TRBJ2-5; D ambiguous. Trimming removed 2 bases at V and 4 bases at J, with 12 bases between. The CDR3 runs 14 residues. Germline CDR1 and CDR2: SGHDT and YYEEEE. CDR3 bases: TGTGCCAGCAGCTTTTCTCAGATTGCAGAGACCCAGTACTTC. Protein sequence: CASSFSQIAETQYF.

The CDR3 DNA is TGTGCCAGCAGCCCACGGGACAGCTTAACTGGTACGCAGTATTTT. This gives the protein CASSPRDSLTGTQYF. The rearrangement links TRBV21-1 to TRBJ2-3; the table's D call, TRBD1, has no DNA check behind it. TRBV21-1 is noted as a pseudogene. The CDR3 extends over 15 amino acids.

This chain uses TRBV19 with TRBJ2-7; TRBD2 is a possible D gene (5 bases). The germline V gene has CDR1 LNHDA and CDR2 SQIVND (reference sequence). The CDR3 sequence is 14 residues long. Trimming cost V 2 bases and J 2 bases, with 10 bases left between them. CDR3 amino acids: CASSIQDSAYEQYF. CDR3 nucleotides: TGTGCCAGTAGTATACAGGACTCTGCCTACGAGCAGTACTTC.

This chain joins TRBV10-3 and TRBJ2-7; 11 bases are shared with TRBD2. V trimming: 3 bases; J trimming: 7 bases; junction bases outside the gene matches: 8. CDR1 is ENHRY, CDR2 SYGVKD, per germline. The CDR3 runs 15 residues. CDR3 region: CAISEDSGRAREQYF. The CDR3 DNA reads as TGTGCCATCAGTGAAGATAGCGGGAGGGCCAGGGAGCAGTACTTC.

The chain combines TRBV6-5 with TRBJ2-3; D is ambiguous. The V end lost 0 bases, the J end lost 0 bases, and 10 bases lay between the germline ends. CDR1 MNHEY and CDR2 SVGAGI come from the germline V gene. The CDR3 extends over 16 amino acids. In DNA form, the CDR3 reads TGTGCCAGCAGTTACTCTGGCAGGCTAAGCACAGATACGCAGTATTTT. Protein sequence: CASSYSGRLSTDTQYF.

The chain carries TRBV13 and TRBJ2-5, with a weak D call TRBD2 (5 bases). The CDR3 runs 15 residues. Germline V gene data show CDR1 as PRHDT and CDR2 as FYEKMQ (reference sequence). Trimming took off 8 bases at V and 5 bases at J, with 21 bases between the two ends. This chain's CDR3 is CASGVSGLVGETQYF. The CDR3 DNA reads as TGTGCCAGCGGCGTCAGCGGCCTTGTTGGGGAGACCCAGTACTTC. The full variable domain, with the rest looked up from reference TRBV13 and TRBJ2-5, is AAGVIQSPRHLIKEKRETATLKCYPIPRHDTVYWYQQGPGQDPQFLISFYEKMQSDKGSIPDRFSAQQFSDYHSELNMSSLELGDSALYFCASGVSGLVGETQYFGPGTRLLVL.

The chain carries TRBV19 and TRBJ2-5, with 11 bases aligning to TRBD2. V shed 9 bases, J shed 4 bases, and the junction held 1 base outside the gene matches. CDR3 length: 12 amino acids. Germline assignment: CDR1 LNHDA and CDR2 SQIVND (reference sequence). This CDR3 reads CASGLAGETQYF. The CDR3 DNA reads as TGTGCCAGCGGACTAGCGGGAGAGACCCAGTACTTC.

This clone was recorded only once. This rearrangement joins TRBV6-6 to TRBJ2-7; either TRBD1 or TRBD2 may fit D (5 bases each). CDR1 and CDR2 (germline): MNHNY, SVGAGI (reference sequence). This CDR3 comprises 11 residues. The ends were cut back, 6 bases at V and 5 bases at J, with 8 bases in the middle. The CDR3 loop is CASSRDHEQYF. CDR3 nucleotides: TGTGCCAGCAGCCGGGACCACGAGCAGTACTTC.

The rearrangement joins TRBV5-4 to TRBJ1-6; 8 bases fit TRBD1. V lost 2 bases and J lost 5; bases outside the gene matches: 3. From germline, CDR1 is SGHNT and CDR2 YYREEE (reference sequence). The CDR3 covers 15 residues. CDR3: CASSFMGQDNSPLHF. The CDR3, as DNA: TGTGCCAGCAGCTTTATGGGACAGGATAATTCACCCCTCCACTTT. Drawing the rest from reference TRBV5-4 and TRBJ1-6, the complete variable domain is ETGVTQSPTHLIKTRGQQVTLRCSSQSGHNTVSWYQQALGQGPQFIFQYYREEENGRGNFPPRFSGLQFPNYSSELNVNALELDDSALYLCASSFMGQDNSPLHFGNGTRLTVT.

This chain uses TRBV19 with TRBJ1-1, with 8 bases identical to TRBD1. This CDR3 comprises 14 residues. From germline, CDR1 is LNHDA and CDR2 SQIVND (reference sequence). Germline trimming cut 6 bases from V and 10 bases from J; bases unmatched to any gene: 13. For the CDR3, the DNA is TGTGCCAGTAGCACACCCGCAGGGGGCCATGTAGCTTTCTTT. As protein: CASSTPAGGHVAFF.

The genes are TRBV10-3 and TRBJ2-7, with 16 nucleotides matching TRBD2. Germline CDR1 ENHRY, CDR2 SYGVKD. J gave up 2 bases and V 3 bases, and 4 bases lay outside the gene matches. This CDR3 has 17 residues. The CDR3 reads CAISDPGTSGGAYEQYF. The CDR3 DNA sequence: TGTGCCATCAGTGACCCTGGGACTAGCGGGGGGGCCTACGAGCAGTACTTC.

This rearrangement joins TRBV9 to TRBJ2-3; 12 positions match TRBD2. The junction had 4 bases not matched to a gene; V was cut back by 3 bases and J by 2 bases. The CDR3 consists of 16 residues. Germline loops: CDR1 SGDLS, CDR2 YYNGEE. The DNA of the CDR3 is TGTGCCAGCAGCGCCCGACTAGCGGGAGTCACAGATACGCAGTATTTT. Its protein is CASSARLAGVTDTQYF.

This clone appeared a single time. J is TRBJ1-4 and V is TRBV6-6, with no clear D. The CDR3 is 10 residues long. V was pared by 6 bases and J by 8 bases, with 4 bases between. Germline V CDR1 and CDR2: MNHNY, SVGAGI (reference sequence). The CDR3: CASSREKLFF. The CDR3 region has the DNA TGTGCCAGCAGCCGGGAAAAACTGTTTTTT.

This chain joins TRBV10-3 and TRBJ2-7; 11 nucleotides align to TRBD2. The trim removed 6 bases at V and 0 bases at J, leaving 4 bases unmatched. The CDR3 is made up of 15 amino acids. Germline CDR1 reads ENHRY; CDR2 reads SYGVKD. For the CDR3, the DNA is TGTGCCATCAGACCGGGACTAGCGGACTCCTACGAGCAGTACTTC. It codes for CAIRPGLADSYEQYF.

The chain couples TRBV9 to TRBJ1-1; a weak D match, TRBD1 (6 bases). Germline V gives CDR1 SGDLS, CDR2 YYNGEE. V was trimmed by 3 bases and J by 11 bases, leaving 17 bases between them. The CDR3 runs 13 residues. The CDR3 region has the DNA TGTGCCAGCAGCGAGGGGGTCGGGATGAGGGCTTTCTTT. Translating it yields CASSEGVGMRAFF.

V usage is TRBV7-8 and J usage is TRBJ2-7; 10 nucleotides match TRBD2. Germline values: CDR1 SGHVS, CDR2 FQNEAQ. This CDR3 is 15 amino acids long. The ends lost 5 bases at V and 3 bases at J; junction bases unmatched: 7. CDR3 loop: CASSIQPSGGYEQYF. CDR3 DNA sequence: TGTGCCAGCAGCATCCAACCTAGCGGGGGCTACGAGCAGTACTTC.